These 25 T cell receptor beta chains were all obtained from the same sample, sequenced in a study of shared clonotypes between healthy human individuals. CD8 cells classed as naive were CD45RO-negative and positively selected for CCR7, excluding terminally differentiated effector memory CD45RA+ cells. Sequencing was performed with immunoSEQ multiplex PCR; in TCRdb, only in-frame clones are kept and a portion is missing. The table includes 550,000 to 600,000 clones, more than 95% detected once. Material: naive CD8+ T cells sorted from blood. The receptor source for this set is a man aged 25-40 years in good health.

This chain's CDR3 is CASSAELAGALNEQFF. The CDR3 DNA follows: TGTGCCAGCAGCGCAGAACTAGCGGGAGCCCTCAATGAGCAGTTCTTC. The gene calls are TRBV7-6 and TRBJ2-1, with TRBD2 matching over 11 bases. Germline V CDR1 and CDR2: SGHVS, FNYEAQ. V was pared by 5 bases and J by 6 bases, with 9 bases of the junction left unmatched. The CDR3 covers 16 residues.

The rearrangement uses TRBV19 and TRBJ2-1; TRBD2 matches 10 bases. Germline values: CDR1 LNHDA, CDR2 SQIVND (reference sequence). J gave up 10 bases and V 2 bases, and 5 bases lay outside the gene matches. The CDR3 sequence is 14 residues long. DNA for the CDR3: TGTGCCAGTAGTATACTAGCGGGAGTTCAAGAGCAGTTCTTC. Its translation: CASSILAGVQEQFF.

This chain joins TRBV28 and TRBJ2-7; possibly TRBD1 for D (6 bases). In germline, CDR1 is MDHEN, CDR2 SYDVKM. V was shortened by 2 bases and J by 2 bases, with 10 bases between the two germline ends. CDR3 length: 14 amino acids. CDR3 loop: CASSLMDRTYEQYF. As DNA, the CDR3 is TGTGCCAGCAGTTTAATGGACAGAACCTACGAGCAGTACTTC. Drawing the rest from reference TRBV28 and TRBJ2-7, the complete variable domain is DVKVTQSSRYLVKRTGEKVFLECVQDMDHENMFWYRQDPGLGLRLIYFSYDVKMKEKGDIPEGYSVSREKKERFSLILESASTNQTSMYLCASSLMDRTYEQYFGPGTRLTVT.

The CDR3 sequence is CASSLFANPYNEQFF. CDR3 nucleotide sequence: TGTGCCAGCAGTTTATTTGCCAATCCCTACAATGAGCAGTTCTTC. The chain recombines TRBV28 with TRBJ2-1; D is undetermined. In germline, CDR1 is MDHEN, CDR2 SYDVKM. V dropped 1 base and J dropped 2 bases, with 9 bases sitting between them. This CDR3 spans 15 amino acids.

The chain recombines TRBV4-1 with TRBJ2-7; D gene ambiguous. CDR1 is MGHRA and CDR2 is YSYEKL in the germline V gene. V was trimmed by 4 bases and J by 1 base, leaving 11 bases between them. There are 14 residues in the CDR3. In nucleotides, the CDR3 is TGCGCCAGCAGCCCCTTAGGGTATTCCTACGAGCAGTACTTC. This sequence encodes CASSPLGYSYEQYF.

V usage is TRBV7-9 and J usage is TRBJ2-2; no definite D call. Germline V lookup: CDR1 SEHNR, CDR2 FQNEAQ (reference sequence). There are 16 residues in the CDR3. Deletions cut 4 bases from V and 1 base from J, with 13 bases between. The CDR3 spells CASSSLGGKNTGELFF. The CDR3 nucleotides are TGTGCCAGCAGCTCCCTCGGCGGTAAGAACACCGGGGAGCTGTTTTTT.

CDR3 in DNA: TGTGCCAGCCGTAACTCTAGCGGTGCGAGCTCCTACAATGAGCAGTTCTTC. Translated, it gives CASRNSSGASSYNEQFF. The rearrangement links TRBV18 to TRBJ2-1, with 7 nucleotides matching TRBD2. With V trimmed by 8 bases and J by 0 bases, 13 bases remained unmatched. Germline assignment: CDR1 KGHSH and CDR2 LQKENI. This CDR3 region has 17 residues. The full variable domain, its missing parts supplied by reference TRBV18 and TRBJ2-1, is NAGVMQNPRHLVRRRGQEARLRCSPMKGHSHVYWYRQLPEEGLKFMVYLQKENIIDESGMPKERFSAEFPKEGPSILRIQQVVRGDSAAYFCASRNSSGASSYNEQFFGPGTRLTVL.

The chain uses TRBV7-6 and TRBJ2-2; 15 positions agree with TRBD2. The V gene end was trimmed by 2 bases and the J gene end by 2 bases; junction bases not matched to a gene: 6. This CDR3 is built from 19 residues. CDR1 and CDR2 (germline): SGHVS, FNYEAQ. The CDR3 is CASSLPGTSGRINTGELFF. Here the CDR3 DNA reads TGTGCCAGCAGCTTACCGGGGACTAGCGGGAGGATCAACACCGGGGAGCTGTTTTTT.

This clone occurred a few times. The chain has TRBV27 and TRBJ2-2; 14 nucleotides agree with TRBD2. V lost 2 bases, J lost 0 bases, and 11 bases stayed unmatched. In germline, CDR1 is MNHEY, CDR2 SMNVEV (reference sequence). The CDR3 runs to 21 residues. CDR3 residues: CASSLQTTSGRAGANTGELFF. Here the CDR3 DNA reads TGTGCCAGCAGTTTACAGACGACTAGCGGGAGGGCCGGCGCGAACACCGGGGAGCTGTTTTTT.

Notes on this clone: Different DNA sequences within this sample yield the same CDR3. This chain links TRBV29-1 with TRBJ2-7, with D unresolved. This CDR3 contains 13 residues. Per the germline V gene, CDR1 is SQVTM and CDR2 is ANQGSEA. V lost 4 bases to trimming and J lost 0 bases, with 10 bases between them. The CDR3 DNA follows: TGCAGCGTTGTCGGTGGGAACTCCTACGAGCAGTACTTC. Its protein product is CSVVGGNSYEQYF.

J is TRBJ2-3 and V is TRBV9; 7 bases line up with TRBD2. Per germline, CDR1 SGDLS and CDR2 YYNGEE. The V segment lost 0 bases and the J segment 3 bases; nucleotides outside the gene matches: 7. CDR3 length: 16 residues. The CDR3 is CASSVVGGRGTDTQYF. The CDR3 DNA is TGTGCCAGCAGCGTAGTAGGCGGGAGAGGAACAGATACGCAGTATTTT.

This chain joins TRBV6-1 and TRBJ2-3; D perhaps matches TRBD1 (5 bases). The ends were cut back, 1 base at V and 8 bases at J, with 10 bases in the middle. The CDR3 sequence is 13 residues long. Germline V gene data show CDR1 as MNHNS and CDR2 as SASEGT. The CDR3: CASSEEDRVTQYF. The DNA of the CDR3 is TGTGCCAGCAGTGAAGAAGACAGAGTTACGCAGTATTTT.

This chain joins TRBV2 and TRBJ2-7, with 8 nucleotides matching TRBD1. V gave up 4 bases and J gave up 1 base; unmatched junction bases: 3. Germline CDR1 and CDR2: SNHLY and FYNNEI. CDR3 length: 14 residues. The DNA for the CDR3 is TGTGCCAGCAGTGGCAGGGGGCGTTCCTACGAGCAGTACTTC. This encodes CASSGRGRSYEQYF.

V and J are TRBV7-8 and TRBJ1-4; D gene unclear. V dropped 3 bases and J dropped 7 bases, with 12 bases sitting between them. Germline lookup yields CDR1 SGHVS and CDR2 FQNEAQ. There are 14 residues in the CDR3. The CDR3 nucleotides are TGTGCCAGCAGCTTTGGACTACGCAGTGAAAAACTGTTTTTT. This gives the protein CASSFGLRSEKLFF. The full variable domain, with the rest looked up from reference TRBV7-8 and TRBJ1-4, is GAGVSQSPRYKVAKRGQDVALRCDPISGHVSLFWYQQALGQGPEFLTYFQNEAQLDKSGLPSDRFFAERPEGSVSTLKIQRTQQEDSAVYLCASSFGLRSEKLFFGSGTQLSVL.

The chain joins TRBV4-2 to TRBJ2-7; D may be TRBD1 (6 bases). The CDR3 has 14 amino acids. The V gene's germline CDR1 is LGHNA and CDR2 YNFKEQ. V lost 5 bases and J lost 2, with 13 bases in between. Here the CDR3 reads CASSSREGAYEQYF. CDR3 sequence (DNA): TGTGCCAGCAGCTCCCGCGAGGGGGCCTACGAGCAGTACTTC.

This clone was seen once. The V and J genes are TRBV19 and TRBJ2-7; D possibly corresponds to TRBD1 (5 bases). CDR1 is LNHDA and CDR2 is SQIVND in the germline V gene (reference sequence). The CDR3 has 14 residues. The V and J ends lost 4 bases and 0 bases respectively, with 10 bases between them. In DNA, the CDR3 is TGTGCCAGTAGTACCACAGGTTCCTCCTACGAGCAGTACTTC. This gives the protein CASSTTGSSYEQYF.

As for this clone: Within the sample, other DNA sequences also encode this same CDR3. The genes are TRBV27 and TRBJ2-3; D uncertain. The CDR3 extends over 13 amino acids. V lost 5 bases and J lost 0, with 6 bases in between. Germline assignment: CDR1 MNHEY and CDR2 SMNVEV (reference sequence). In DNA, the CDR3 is TGTGCCAGCAGTCCGAAAAGCACAGATACGCAGTATTTT. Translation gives CASSPKSTDTQYF.

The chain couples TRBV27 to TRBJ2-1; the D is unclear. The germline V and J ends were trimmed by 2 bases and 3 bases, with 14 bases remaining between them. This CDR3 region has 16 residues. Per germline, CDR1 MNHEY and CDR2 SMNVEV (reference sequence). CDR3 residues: CASSLRKAGIYNEQFF. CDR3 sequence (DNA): TGTGCCAGCAGTTTAAGGAAGGCAGGCATCTACAATGAGCAGTTCTTC.

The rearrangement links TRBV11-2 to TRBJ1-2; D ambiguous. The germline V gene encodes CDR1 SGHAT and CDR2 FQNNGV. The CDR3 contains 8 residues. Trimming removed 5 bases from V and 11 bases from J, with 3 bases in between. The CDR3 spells CASSSYTF. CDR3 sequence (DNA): TGTGCCAGCAGCAGTTACACCTTC. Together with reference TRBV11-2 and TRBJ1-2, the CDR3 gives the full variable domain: EAGVAQSPRYKIIEKRQSVAFWCNPISGHATLYWYQQILGQGPKLLIQFQNNGVVDDSQLPKDRFSAERLKGVDSTLKIQPAKLEDSAVYLCASSSYTFGSGTRLTVV.

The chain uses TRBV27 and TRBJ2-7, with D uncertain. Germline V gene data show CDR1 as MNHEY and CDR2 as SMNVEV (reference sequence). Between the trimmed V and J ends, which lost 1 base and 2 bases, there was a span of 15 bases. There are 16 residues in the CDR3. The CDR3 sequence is CASSLLRVVGTYEQYF. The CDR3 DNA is TGTGCCAGCAGTTTATTAAGGGTTGTCGGAACCTACGAGCAGTACTTC.

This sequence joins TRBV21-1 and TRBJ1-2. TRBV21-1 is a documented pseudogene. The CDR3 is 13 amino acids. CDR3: CASSTFSRRGYTF. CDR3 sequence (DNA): TGTGCCAGCAGCACATTTTCTAGGAGAGGCTACACCTTC.

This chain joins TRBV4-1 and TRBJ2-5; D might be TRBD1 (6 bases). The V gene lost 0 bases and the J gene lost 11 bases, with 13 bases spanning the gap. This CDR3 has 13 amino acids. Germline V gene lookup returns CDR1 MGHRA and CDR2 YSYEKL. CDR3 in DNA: TGCGCCAGCAGCCAAGAATACCAGGGACAACAGTACTTC. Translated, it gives CASSQEYQGQQYF.

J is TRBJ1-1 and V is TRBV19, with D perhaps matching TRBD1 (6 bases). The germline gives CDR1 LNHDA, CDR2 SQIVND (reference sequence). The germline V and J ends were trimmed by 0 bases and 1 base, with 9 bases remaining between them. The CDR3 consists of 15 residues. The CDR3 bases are TGTGCCAGTAGTATAGACCCGGGACAGAACACTGAAGCTTTCTTT. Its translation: CASSIDPGQNTEAFF.

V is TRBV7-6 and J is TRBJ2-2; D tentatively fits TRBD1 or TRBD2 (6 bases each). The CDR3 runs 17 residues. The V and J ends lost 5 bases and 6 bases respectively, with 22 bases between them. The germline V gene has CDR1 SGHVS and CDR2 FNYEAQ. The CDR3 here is CASSPLMGGAGAGELFF. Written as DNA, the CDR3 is TGTGCCAGCAGCCCTCTAATGGGGGGCGCTGGGGCCGGGGAGCTGTTTTTT.

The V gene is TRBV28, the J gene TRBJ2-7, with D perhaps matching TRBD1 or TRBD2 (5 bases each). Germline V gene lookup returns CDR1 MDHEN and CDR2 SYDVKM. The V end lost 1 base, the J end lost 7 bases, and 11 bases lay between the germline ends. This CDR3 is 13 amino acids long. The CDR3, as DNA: TGTGCCAGCAGTTTATTTTCAGGGAGAGAGCAGTACTTC. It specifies CASSLFSGREQYF.